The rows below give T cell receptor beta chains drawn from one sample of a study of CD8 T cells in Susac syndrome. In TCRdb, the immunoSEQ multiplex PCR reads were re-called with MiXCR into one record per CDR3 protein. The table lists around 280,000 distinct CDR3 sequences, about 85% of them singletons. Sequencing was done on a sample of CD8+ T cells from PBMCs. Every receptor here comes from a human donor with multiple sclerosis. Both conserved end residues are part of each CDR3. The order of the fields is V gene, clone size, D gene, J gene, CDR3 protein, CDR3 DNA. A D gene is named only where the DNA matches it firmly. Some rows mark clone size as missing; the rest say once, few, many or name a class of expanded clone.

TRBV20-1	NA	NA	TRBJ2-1	CSARDYRLVGELGDEQFF	TGCAGTGCTAGAGATTATAGGTTGGTGGGAGAGTTGGGGGATGAGCAGTTCTTC
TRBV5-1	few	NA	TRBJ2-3	CASSYRDIGSGTDTQYF	TGCGCCAGCAGCTACCGGGACATTGGGAGCGGCACAGATACGCAGTATTTT
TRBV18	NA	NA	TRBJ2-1	CASSPRTNYNEQFF	TGTGCCAGCTCACCAAGAACTAACTACAATGAGCAGTTCTTC
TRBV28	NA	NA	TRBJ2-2	CASRPRDYKGEMNTGELFF	TGTGCCAGCAGACCAAGGGACTACAAGGGGGAGATGAACACCGGGGAGCTGTTTTTT
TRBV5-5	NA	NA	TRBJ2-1	CASSLDGGSYNEQFF	TGTGCCAGCAGCTTGGACGGGGGATCTTACAATGAGCAGTTCTTC
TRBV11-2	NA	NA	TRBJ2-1	CASSLVGQYNYNEQFF	TGTGCCAGCAGCTTAGTCGGACAGTATAATTACAATGAGCAGTTCTTC
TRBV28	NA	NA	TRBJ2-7	CASSDDGSSYEQYF	TGTGCCAGCAGTGACGACGGGAGCTCCTACGAGCAGTACTTC
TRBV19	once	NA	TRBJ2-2	CASGTGAANGELFF	TGTGCCAGTGGGACGGGGGCTGCGAACGGGGAGCTGTTTTTT
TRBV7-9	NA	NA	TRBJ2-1	CASSLAPPLSYNEQFF	TGTGCCAGCAGCTTAGCTCCCCCCCTCTCCTACAATGAGCAGTTCTTC
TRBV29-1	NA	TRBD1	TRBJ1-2	CSVEDRAQGAPNYGYTF	TGCAGCGTTGAAGATCGGGCACAGGGGGCGCCGAACTATGGCTACACCTTC
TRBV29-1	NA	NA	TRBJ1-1	CSAGGQGLSAFF	TGCAGCGCCGGCGGGCAGGGGCTTTCAGCTTTCTTT
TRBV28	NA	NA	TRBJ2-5	CASSVPPEGRETQYF	TGTGCCAGCAGTGTGCCCCCGGAAGGGCGGGAGACCCAGTACTTC
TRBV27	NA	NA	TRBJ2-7	CASSLRGLTVHEQYF	TGTGCCAGCAGTTTACGGGGGTTAACGGTCCACGAGCAGTACTTC
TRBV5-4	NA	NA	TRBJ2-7	CASSSQRNLEQYF	TGTGCCAGCAGCTCCCAGCGTAACCTCGAGCAGTACTTC
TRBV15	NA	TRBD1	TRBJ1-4	CATSRDRGGMGKLFF	TGTGCCACCAGCAGGGACAGGGGTGGGATGGGAAAACTGTTTTTT
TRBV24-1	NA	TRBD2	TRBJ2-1	CATSDSTSGREDEQFF	TGTGCCACCAGTGATTCGACTAGCGGGAGAGAGGATGAGCAGTTCTTC
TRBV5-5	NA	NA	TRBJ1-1	CASSSNPAGGMNTEAFF	TGTGCCAGCAGCTCGAACCCAGCCGGGGGGATGAACACTGAAGCTTTCTTT
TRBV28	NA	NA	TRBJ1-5	CASSLYRDPLQPQHF	TGTGCCAGCAGTTTATATCGGGATCCCCTTCAGCCCCAGCATTTT